Listed below are T cell receptor beta chains from one sample, sequenced in a study of Graves' ophthalmopathy and Graves' hyperthyroidism. A single record per CDR3 protein comes from TCRdb applying MiXCR to the multiplex PCR reads. The profile shows some 350,000 distinct CDR3 sequences, roughly a sixth of them singletons. The sequencing input was peripheral blood. These receptors were taken from an adult woman with stable Graves' hyperthyroidism. Each CDR3 is given with its conserved first and last residue. D genes are given only for firm matches. Clone size is stated in some rows and not others, as once, few, many or a class when expanded.

D: -
V: TRBV12-3/TRBV12-4
size: -
J: TRBJ1-1
CDR3: CASSLPTANTEAFF
DNA: TGTGCCAGCAGTTTACCGACAGCAAACACTGAAGCTTTCTTT

D: TRBD1
V: TRBV30
size: many
J: TRBJ1-6
CDR3: CAWSARTGWHSPLHF
DNA: TGTGCCTGGAGTGCCCGGACAGGCTGGCATTCACCCCTCCACTTT

D: -
V: TRBV20-1
size: many
J: TRBJ2-7
CDR3: CSARDRGGIYEQYF
DNA: TGCAGTGCTAGAGATAGGGGTGGCATCTACGAGCAGTACTTC

D: -
V: TRBV14
size: few
J: TRBJ1-2
CDR3: CASSRAGESYYGYTF
DNA: TGTGCCAGCAGCCGGGCTGGGGAGAGTTACTATGGCTACACCTTC

D: -
V: TRBV10-3
size: many
J: TRBJ2-4
CDR3: CAISAIAKNIQYF
DNA: TGTGCCATCAGTGCGATAGCCAAAAACATTCAGTACTTC

D: -
V: TRBV2
size: many
J: TRBJ2-4
CDR3: CASGGYRDGAIQYF
DNA: TGTGCCAGCGGGGGCTACAGGGACGGCGCCATTCAGTACTTC

D: -
V: TRBV12-3/TRBV12-4
size: many
J: TRBJ1-1
CDR3: CASSLQELNTEAFF
DNA: TGTGCCAGCAGTCTACAAGAACTGAACACTGAAGCTTTCTTT

D: TRBD1
V: TRBV20-1
size: -
J: TRBJ2-7
CDR3: CSASPLLPGQGSSELYF
DNA: TGCAGTGCTAGCCCTCTACTACCGGGACAGGGTTCGAGCGAGCTGTACTTC

D: -
V: TRBV27
size: -
J: TRBJ2-7
CDR3: CASSSAGKTYEQYF
DNA: TGTGCCAGCAGTTCGGCCGGGAAAACCTACGAGCAGTACTTC

D: TRBD1
V: TRBV27
size: -
J: TRBJ2-5
CDR3: CASSPGTVSPGGETQYF
DNA: TGTGCCAGCAGTCCCGGGACAGTGTCCCCCGGAGGAGAGACCCAGTACTTC

D: TRBD1
V: TRBV7-2
size: many
J: TRBJ1-6
CDR3: CASSQDRGNSPLHF
DNA: TGTGCCAGCAGCCAAGACAGGGGTAATTCACCCCTCCACTTT

D: -
V: TRBV2
size: many
J: TRBJ2-5
CDR3: CAKGTGQETQYF
DNA: TGTGCCAAAGGGACTGGCCAAGAGACCCAGTACTTC

D: -
V: TRBV6-2/TRBV6-3
size: many
J: TRBJ1-1
CDR3: CASSSRQTIEAFF
DNA: TGTGCCAGCAGTTCTCGACAGACGATTGAAGCTTTCTTT

D: -
V: TRBV11-2
size: once
J: TRBJ1-1
CDR3: CASSLNTEACF
DNA: TGTGCCAGCAGCTTGAACACTGAAGCTTGCTTT

D: -
V: TRBV7-9
size: many
J: TRBJ2-7
CDR3: CASSLIPDPSYEQYF
DNA: TGTGCCAGCAGCTTAATTCCCGACCCCTCCTACGAGCAGTACTTC

D: -
V: TRBV5-1
size: -
J: TRBJ2-7
CDR3: CASSWSRTPTFYEQYF
DNA: TGCGCCAGCTCCTGGAGCCGAACTCCGACTTTCTACGAGCAGTACTTC

D: TRBD1
V: TRBV19
size: -
J: TRBJ2-7
CDR3: CASSIGFSRTGGISYEQYF
DNA: TGTGCCAGTAGTATAGGTTTCTCGCGGACAGGGGGCATTTCCTACGAGCAGTACTTC

D: TRBD1
V: TRBV7-8
size: many
J: TRBJ1-6
CDR3: CASRLDRGDNSPLHF
DNA: TGTGCCAGCAGATTGGACAGGGGTGATAATTCACCCCTCCACTTT

D: -
V: TRBV24-1
size: many
J: TRBJ1-5
CDR3: CATSDWDYQPQHF
DNA: TGTGCCACCAGTGATTGGGATTATCAGCCCCAGCATTTT

D: -
V: TRBV25-1
size: many
J: TRBJ2-2
CDR3: CASLTQATGELFF
DNA: TGTGCCAGCCTTACCCAGGCGACCGGGGAGCTGTTTTTT

D: -
V: TRBV24-1
size: many
J: TRBJ2-1
CDR3: CATRGASDVKFF
DNA: TGTGCCACCAGGGGAGCCTCGGATGTCAAGTTCTTC

D: TRBD1
V: TRBV12-3/TRBV12-4
size: -
J: TRBJ1-1
CDR3: CASRPTGGKRTEAFF
DNA: TGTGCCAGCAGACCCACAGGGGGCAAGCGGACTGAAGCTTTCTTT

D: TRBD1
V: TRBV3-1
size: many
J: TRBJ1-1
CDR3: CASSHGTAEAFF
DNA: TGTGCCAGCAGCCACGGGACAGCTGAAGCTTTCTTT

D: TRBD1
V: TRBV27
size: many
J: TRBJ2-7
CDR3: CASSPLGQGNHEQYF
DNA: TGTGCCAGCAGTCCCCTCGGACAGGGGAACCACGAGCAGTACTTC

D: TRBD1
V: TRBV5-1
size: many
J: TRBJ2-7
CDR3: CASSLPRDRGFTEQYF
DNA: TGCGCCAGCAGCTTACCTCGGGACAGGGGCTTTACCGAGCAGTACTTC